The TCR beta chain under discussion was sequenced for a study of blood T cells in healthy people across ages. Alongside a J-beta primer mix, a sample-barcoded 5' primer served in a second PCR lasting 7 to 11 cycles. TCRdb re-called the 5' RACE reads through MiXCR, storing one row per CDR3 protein. The sample consists of around 900,000 distinct CDR3 sequences, 29% of them appearing once. Study-level results: Age brought a roughly linear fall in TCR beta diversity measured per million T cells. Naive CD4+ cell counts and diversity both ran higher in long-lived than in aged donors.

In its sample, this clonotype was seen many times. The antigen is not known. The study drew donors from healthy Caucasian individuals in Russia aged roughly 6 to 100. Sequenced material: blood. The TCR was taken from a woman at least 80 years old in good health.

The CDR3 coding sequence is TGTGCCAGCAGCCCATATACGGGGGCCAACGTCCTGACTTTC. Its translation is CASSPYTGANVLTF. J is TRBJ2-6 and V is TRBV5-6; D gene uncertain. Deletions cut 4 bases from V and 4 bases from J, with 9 bases between. The CDR3 has 14 amino acids. The germline CDR1 and CDR2 sequences are SGHDT and YYEEEE.